This section outlines one T cell receptor (beta chain) sequence together with its context. This specimen belongs to a study of blood T cell repertoires in COVID-19. Study information: PBMCs, B-cell-depleted T cells, or T cells provided the cDNA or gDNA that made up the material.

Original analysis: Reference gene primer amplification gave estimated nucleated cell counts. The assay was immunoSEQ multiplex PCR, and TCRdb's table has in-frame clones only and misses some. V and J calls and clone size follow that table, whereas D and trimming were derived from the DNA. The repertoire consists of about 34,000 clones, with 80% occurring once and the leading ten covering about an eighth. This CDR3 region has 17 residues. CDR1 and CDR2 from the germline V gene are MNHNS and SASEGT. V lost 4 bases, J lost 0 bases, and 6 bases stayed unmatched. This clonotype was obtained from a woman in her seventies with acute or convalescent COVID-19. The sequenced material came from peripheral blood. This chain links TRBV6-1 with TRBJ1-3, with 10 bases aligning to TRBD1. CDR3 protein: CASSVWGQGTSGNTIYF. In DNA, the CDR3 is TGTGCCAGCAGTGTTTGGGGACAGGGGACCTCTGGAAACACCATATATTTT.